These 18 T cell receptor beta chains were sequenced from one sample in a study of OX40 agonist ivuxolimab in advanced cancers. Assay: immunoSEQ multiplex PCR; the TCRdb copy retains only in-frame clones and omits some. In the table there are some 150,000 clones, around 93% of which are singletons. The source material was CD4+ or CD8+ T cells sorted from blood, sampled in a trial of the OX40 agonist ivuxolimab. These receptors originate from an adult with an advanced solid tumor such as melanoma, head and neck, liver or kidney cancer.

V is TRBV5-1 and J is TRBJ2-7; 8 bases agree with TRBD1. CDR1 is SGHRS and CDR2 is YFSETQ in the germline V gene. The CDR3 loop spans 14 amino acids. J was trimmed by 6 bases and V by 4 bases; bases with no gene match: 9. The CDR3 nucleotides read TGCGCCAGCAGCCCAGACAGGGGCTGGGTCGAGCAGTACTTC. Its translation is CASSPDRGWVEQYF.

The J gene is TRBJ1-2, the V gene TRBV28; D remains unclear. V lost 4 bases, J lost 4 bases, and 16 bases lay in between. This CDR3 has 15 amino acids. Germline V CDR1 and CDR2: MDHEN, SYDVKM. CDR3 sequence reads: CASSSRRPTGYGYTF. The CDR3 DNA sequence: TGTGCCAGCAGTTCAAGACGGCCCACGGGCTATGGCTACACCTTC.

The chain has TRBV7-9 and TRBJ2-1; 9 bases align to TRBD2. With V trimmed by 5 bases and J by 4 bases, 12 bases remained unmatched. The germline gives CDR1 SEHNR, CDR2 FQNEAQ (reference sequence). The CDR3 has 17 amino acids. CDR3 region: CASSRRGGLATYNEQFF. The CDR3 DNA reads TGTGCCAGCAGCAGGAGAGGGGGACTAGCCACTTACAATGAGCAGTTCTTC.

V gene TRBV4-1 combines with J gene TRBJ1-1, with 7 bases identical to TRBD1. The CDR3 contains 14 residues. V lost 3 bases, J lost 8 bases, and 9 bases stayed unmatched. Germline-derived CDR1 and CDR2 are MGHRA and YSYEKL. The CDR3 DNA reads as TGCGCCAGCAGCCATCCCGACAGGGCCGAAGAAGCTTTCTTT. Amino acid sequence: CASSHPDRAEEAFF.

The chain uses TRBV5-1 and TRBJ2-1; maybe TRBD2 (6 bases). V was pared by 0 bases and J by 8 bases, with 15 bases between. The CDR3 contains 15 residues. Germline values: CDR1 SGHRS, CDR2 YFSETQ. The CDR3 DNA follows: TGCGCCAGCAGCTTGGTGCCTAGCGAGAATCATGAGCAGTTCTTC. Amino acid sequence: CASSLVPSENHEQFF.

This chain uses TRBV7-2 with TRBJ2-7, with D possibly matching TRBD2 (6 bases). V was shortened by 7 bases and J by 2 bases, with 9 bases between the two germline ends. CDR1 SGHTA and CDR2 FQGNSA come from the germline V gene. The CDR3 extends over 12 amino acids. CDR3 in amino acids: CASNGGTYEQYF. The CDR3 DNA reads TGTGCCAGCAACGGGGGTACCTACGAGCAGTACTTC.

CDR3 DNA sequence: TGTGCCAGCAGCTTAGCGGGGCATAACACTGAAGCTTTCTTT. As protein: CASSLAGHNTEAFF. V gene TRBV9 combines with J gene TRBJ1-1; the D gene is possibly TRBD1 (5 bases). The CDR3 contains 14 residues. The V gene lost 4 bases and the J gene lost 2 bases, with 12 bases spanning the gap. The V gene's germline CDR1 is SGDLS and CDR2 YYNGEE.

CDR3 sequence reads: CASSVTQGNYGYTF. The CDR3 DNA follows: TGTGCCAGCAGCGTGACCCAGGGAAACTATGGCTACACCTTC. The genes are TRBV9 and TRBJ1-2, with a tentative D call TRBD1 (5 bases). CDR3 size: 14 residues. Germline CDR1 is SGDLS and CDR2 is YYNGEE. V shed 2 bases and J shed 2 bases, with 10 bases lying between them. Using reference TRBV9 and TRBJ1-2 for the parts outside the CDR3, the full variable domain is DSGVTQTPKHLITATGQRVTLRCSPRSGDLSVYWYQQSLDQGLQFLIQYYNGEERAKGNILERFSAQQFPDLHSELNLSSLELGDSALYFCASSVTQGNYGYTFGSGTRLTVV.

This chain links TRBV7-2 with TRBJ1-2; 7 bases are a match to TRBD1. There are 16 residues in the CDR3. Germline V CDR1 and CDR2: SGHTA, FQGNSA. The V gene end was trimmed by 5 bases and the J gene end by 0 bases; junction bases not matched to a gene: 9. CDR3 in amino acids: CASSGRTGLANYGYTF. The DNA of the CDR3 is TGTGCCAGCAGCGGACGGACAGGCCTAGCTAACTATGGCTACACCTTC.

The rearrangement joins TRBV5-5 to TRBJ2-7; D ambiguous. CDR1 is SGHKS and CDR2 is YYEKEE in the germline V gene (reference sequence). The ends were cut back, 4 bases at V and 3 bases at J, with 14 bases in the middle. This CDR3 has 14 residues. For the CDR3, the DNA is TGTGCCAGCAGCCTTGAACGGTTACGCTACGAGCAGTACTTC. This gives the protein CASSLERLRYEQYF.

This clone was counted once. DNA for the CDR3: TGTGCCAGCAGTGAAGCGCTGGAGTGGGGAATGAACACTGAAGCTTTCTTT. This encodes CASSEALEWGMNTEAFF. The rearrangement uses TRBV6-1 and TRBJ1-1; D gene unclear. Germline CDR1 MNHNS, CDR2 SASEGT. The CDR3 loop spans 17 amino acids. Between the trimmed V and J ends, which lost 0 bases and 0 bases, there was a span of 14 bases.

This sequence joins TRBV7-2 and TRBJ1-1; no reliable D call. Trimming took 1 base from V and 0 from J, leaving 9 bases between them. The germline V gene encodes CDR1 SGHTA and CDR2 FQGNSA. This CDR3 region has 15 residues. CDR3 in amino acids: CASSLDPSMNTEAFF. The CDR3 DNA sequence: TGTGCCAGCAGCTTAGATCCCAGCATGAACACTGAAGCTTTCTTT.

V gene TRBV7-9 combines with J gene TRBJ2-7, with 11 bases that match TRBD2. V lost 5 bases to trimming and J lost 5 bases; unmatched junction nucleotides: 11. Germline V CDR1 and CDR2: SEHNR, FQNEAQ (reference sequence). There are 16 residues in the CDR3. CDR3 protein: CASSPRVSGRADEQYF. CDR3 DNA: TGTGCCAGCAGCCCGCGGGTTAGCGGGAGGGCAGACGAGCAGTACTTC.

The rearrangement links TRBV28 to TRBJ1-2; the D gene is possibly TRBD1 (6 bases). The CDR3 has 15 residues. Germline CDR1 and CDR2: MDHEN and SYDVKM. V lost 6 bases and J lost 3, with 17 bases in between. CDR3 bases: TGTGCCAGCAGCCGAGGACAGATTACCCACTATGGCTACACCTTC. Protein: CASSRGQITHYGYTF.

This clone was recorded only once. The CDR3 is CARTGGGETQYF. The DNA for the CDR3 is TGTGCCCGCACGGGGGGGGGAGAGACCCAGTACTTC. The V call is TRBV7-2, the J call TRBJ2-5; 8 bases line up with TRBD2. CDR1 is SGHTA, CDR2 FQGNSA, per germline. The CDR3 is 12 amino acids. V shed 11 bases and J 4 bases; nucleotides not matched to a gene: 6. Together with reference TRBV7-2 and TRBJ2-5, the CDR3 gives the full variable domain: GAGVSQSPSNKVTEKGKDVELRCDPISGHTALYWYRQSLGQGLEFLIYFQGNSAPDKSGLPSDRFSAERTGGSVSTLTIQRTQQEDSAVYLCARTGGGETQYFGPGTRLLVL.

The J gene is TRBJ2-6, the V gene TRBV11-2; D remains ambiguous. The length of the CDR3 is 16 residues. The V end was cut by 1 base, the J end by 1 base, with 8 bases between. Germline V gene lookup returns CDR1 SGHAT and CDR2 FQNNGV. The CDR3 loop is CASSLGHTSGANVLTF. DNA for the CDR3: TGTGCCAGCAGCTTAGGGCACACTTCTGGGGCCAACGTCCTGACTTTC.

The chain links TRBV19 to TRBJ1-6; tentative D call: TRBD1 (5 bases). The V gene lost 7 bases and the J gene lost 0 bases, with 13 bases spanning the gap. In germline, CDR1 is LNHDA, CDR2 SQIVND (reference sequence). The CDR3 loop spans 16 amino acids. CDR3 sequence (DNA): TGTGCCAGTACCCGGGGGAGGGGCTCCTATAATTCACCCCTCCACTTT. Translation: CASTRGRGSYNSPLHF.

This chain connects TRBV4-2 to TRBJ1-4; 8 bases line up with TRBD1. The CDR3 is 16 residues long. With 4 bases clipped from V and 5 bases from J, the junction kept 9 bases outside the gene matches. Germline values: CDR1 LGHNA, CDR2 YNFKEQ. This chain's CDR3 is CASSPRQDRENEKLFF. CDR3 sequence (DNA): TGTGCCAGCAGCCCCCGCCAGGACAGGGAAAATGAAAAACTGTTTTTT.